Shown below are 32 T cell receptor beta chains from a single sample sequenced in a study of blood T cell repertoires in COVID-19. Clones were sequenced by immunoSEQ multiplex PCR, and TCRdb holds only the in-frame ones, with some missing. The sample consists of about 360,000 clones, 65% to 85% of them appearing once. Sample: peripheral blood. Receptor source: a man in his thirties or forties with active or convalescent COVID-19.

The chain is built from TRBV5-4 and TRBJ2-5, with 8 positions matching TRBD2. Germline trimming cut 4 bases from V and 3 bases from J; bases unmatched to any gene: 2. Germline loops: CDR1 SGHNT, CDR2 YYREEE (reference sequence). The CDR3 runs 13 residues. Here the CDR3 DNA reads TGTGCCAGCAGCCTTAGCGGGGAAGAGACCCAGTACTTC. Translating gives CASSLSGEETQYF.

The chain employs TRBV10-3 and TRBJ1-2; D unresolved. Trimming cost V 6 bases and J 2 bases, with 4 bases left between them. The CDR3 is made up of 11 amino acids. Germline loops: CDR1 ENHRY, CDR2 SYGVKD. The CDR3, as DNA: TGTGCCATCAGGCAGAACTATGGCTACACCTTC. Its protein product is CAIRQNYGYTF.

The V call is TRBV9, the J call TRBJ2-7; D call uncertain. CDR1 and CDR2 (germline): SGDLS, YYNGEE. This CDR3 has 13 residues. V lost 0 bases and J lost 2, with 6 bases in between. This chain's CDR3 is CASSVGSPYEQYF. CDR3 nucleotide sequence: TGTGCCAGCAGCGTAGGCAGTCCCTACGAGCAGTACTTC.

The chain couples TRBV2 to TRBJ1-5, with D possibly being TRBD1 (5 bases). V shed 6 bases and J shed 5 bases, with 11 bases lying between them. In germline, CDR1 is SNHLY, CDR2 FYNNEI. CDR3 size: 13 residues. As DNA, the CDR3 is TGTGCCAGCAGAGGCGGCAGGGATCAGCCCCAGCATTTT. It is translated as CASRGGRDQPQHF.

This clone has a single count. The gene calls are TRBV6-1 and TRBJ2-3; 11 bases match TRBD2. Germline trimming cut 2 bases from V and 6 bases from J; bases unmatched to any gene: 7. The germline gives CDR1 MNHNS, CDR2 SASEGT. The CDR3 runs 16 residues. The CDR3 is CASSESLAGGSDTQYF. CDR3 sequence (DNA): TGTGCCAGCAGTGAAAGTCTAGCGGGGGGAAGTGATACGCAGTATTTT.

V is TRBV29-1 and J is TRBJ1-2; D may be TRBD1 (5 bases). CDR1 and CDR2 from the germline V gene are SQVTM and ANQGSEA. V lost 6 bases to trimming and J lost 6 bases, with 14 bases between them. This CDR3 has 12 amino acids. Here the CDR3 DNA reads TGCAGCGTGCGGCAGGGCCTGGATGGCTACACCTTC. This gives the protein CSVRQGLDGYTF.

This clone was seen just once. The rearrangement uses TRBV19 and TRBJ2-1, with 11 bases matching TRBD1. This CDR3 is 15 amino acids long. The V and J ends lost 4 bases and 9 bases, in that order; junction bases with no gene match: 8. Germline V gene sequence: CDR1 LNHDA, CDR2 SQIVND (reference sequence). Written as DNA, the CDR3 is TGTGCCAGTAGTACCGGGACAGGGGGTTGGGGTGAGCAGTTCTTC. This encodes CASSTGTGGWGEQFF.

The chain carries TRBV18 and TRBJ1-6; 7 bases are a match to TRBD1. Germline V lookup: CDR1 KGHSH, CDR2 LQKENI. The CDR3 sequence is 16 residues long. Losses at the gene ends were 3 bases for V and 4 bases for J; bases not matched to a gene: 6. The CDR3 DNA sequence: TGTGCCAGCTCACCGCCCCCAGGGGGTTATAATTCACCCCTCCACTTT. This codes for CASSPPPGGYNSPLHF.

The chain links TRBV27 to TRBJ1-2; no definite D call. Trimming removed 2 bases at V and 7 bases at J, with 11 bases between. CDR3 size: 13 residues. The germline CDR1 and CDR2 sequences are MNHEY and SMNVEV (reference sequence). The CDR3 DNA reads as TGTGCCAGCAGTTTAACGGGATCTCGTGGCTACACCTTC. The encoded protein is CASSLTGSRGYTF.

Of note for this clone: Its ends do not fully match the called genes, so a read error is possible. The genes are TRBV5-1 and TRBJ2-5; 8 bases match TRBD1. CDR3 size: 14 residues. Germline CDR1 reads SGHRS; CDR2 reads YFSETQ. Written as DNA, the CDR3 is TGCGCCAGCAGCCAAATAACAGGGGGAGAGGCCCAGTACTTC. Protein: CASSQITGGEAQYF.

J is TRBJ1-2 and V is TRBV7-2; D unclear. Trimming removed 1 base at V and 1 base at J, with 7 bases between. Germline CDR1 SGHTA, CDR2 FQGNSA. CDR3 length: 14 residues. The CDR3 DNA follows: TGTGCCAGCAGCTTAGGACTTAATAACTATGGCTACACCTTC. As protein: CASSLGLNNYGYTF.

This chain uses TRBV11-2 with TRBJ1-2, with D possibly TRBD1 on 5 matching bases. Germline CDR1 and CDR2: SGHAT and FQNNGV. V was clipped by 3 bases and J by 8 bases, with 16 bases between them. CDR3 length equals 14 residues. The CDR3 loop is CASSFQGKGPGYTF. The CDR3, as DNA: TGTGCCAGCAGCTTCCAGGGAAAAGGTCCGGGCTACACCTTC. Using reference TRBV11-2 and TRBJ1-2 for the parts outside the CDR3, the full variable domain is EAGVAQSPRYKIIEKRQSVAFWCNPISGHATLYWYQQILGQGPKLLIQFQNNGVVDDSQLPKDRFSAERLKGVDSTLKIQPAKLEDSAVYLCASSFQGKGPGYTFGSGTRLTVV.

This clone has a single count. V usage is TRBV19 and J usage is TRBJ2-3; maybe TRBD2 (6 bases). This CDR3 has 16 residues. The V gene lost 5 bases and the J gene lost 3 bases, with 18 bases spanning the gap. Germline CDR1 is LNHDA and CDR2 is SQIVND (reference sequence). The CDR3 region has the DNA TGTGCCAGTAGTGCCCGCGGCGCGGGGAGGACAGATACGCAGTATTTT. Residues: CASSARGAGRTDTQYF.

The genes are TRBV5-6 and TRBJ2-3, with D maybe TRBD1 (6 bases). Trimming removed 4 bases from V and 6 bases from J, with 18 bases in between. CDR3 size: 15 residues. Germline V CDR1 and CDR2: SGHDT, YYEEEE. CDR3 in amino acids: CASSRPGHRGDTQYF. CDR3 DNA sequence: TGTGCCAGCAGCCGACCGGGACACCGCGGGGATACGCAGTATTTT.

Here the CDR3 reads CASSTGLAGLVGETQYF. The CDR3 nucleotides read TGTGCCAGTAGTACAGGACTAGCGGGTTTAGTGGGTGAGACCCAGTACTTC. The chain is built from TRBV19 and TRBJ2-5, with 11 nucleotides matching TRBD2. Germline V lookup: CDR1 LNHDA, CDR2 SQIVND (reference sequence). The CDR3 has 17 residues. V lost 4 bases and J lost 5; bases outside the gene matches: 12.

The chain is built from TRBV14 and TRBJ2-5, with 7 nucleotides matching TRBD2. Trimming took 4 bases from V and 2 from J; bases not matched to a gene: 10. CDR3 length: 16 residues. CDR1 SGHDN and CDR2 FVKESK come from the germline V gene. For the CDR3, the DNA is TGTGCCAGCAGCCCAGGGACTACCCCCCGACAAGAGACCCAGTACTTC. Amino acids: CASSPGTTPRQETQYF.

The sample holds a few counts of this clone. The V and J genes are TRBV28 and TRBJ2-3; TRBD2 aligns across 8 bases. After removal of 3 bases from V and 2 bases from J, the junction contained 4 bases not matched to a gene. This CDR3 is built from 15 residues. Germline V gives CDR1 MDHEN, CDR2 SYDVKM. The CDR3 reads CASSFASGYTDTQYF. The CDR3 DNA sequence: TGTGCCAGCAGTTTTGCTAGCGGGTACACAGATACGCAGTATTTT.

The V call is TRBV18, the J call TRBJ2-7; 9 bases map to TRBD1. CDR3 size: 13 residues. The germline CDR1 and CDR2 sequences are KGHSH and LQKENI. V gave up 8 bases and J gave up 0 bases; unmatched junction bases: 2. CDR3 sequence reads: CASLGQGSYEQYF. Here the CDR3 DNA reads TGTGCCAGCCTGGGACAGGGCTCCTACGAGCAGTACTTC.

This clone was observed at least ten times. CDR3: CASSFTDRGNEKLFF. CDR3 coding DNA: TGTGCCAGCAGCTTTACGGACAGGGGAAATGAAAAACTGTTTTTT. V is TRBV7-6 and J is TRBJ1-4; 9 bases are a match to TRBD1. This CDR3 comprises 15 residues. Germline V gene data show CDR1 as SGHVS and CDR2 as FNYEAQ. The trim removed 3 bases at V and 5 bases at J, leaving 4 bases unmatched.

The chain employs TRBV28 and TRBJ1-5; D remains ambiguous. The CDR3 loop spans 14 amino acids. V was trimmed by 2 bases and J by 5 bases, leaving 10 bases between them. Germline CDR1 is MDHEN and CDR2 is SYDVKM. CDR3 DNA sequence: TGTGCCAGCAGTTTACCGGGGAGGCATCAGCCCCAGCATTTT. Translation gives CASSLPGRHQPQHF.

The gene calls are TRBV7-9 and TRBJ1-3; 7 bases map to TRBD1. This CDR3 spans 14 amino acids. Germline-derived CDR1 and CDR2 are SEHNR and FQNEAQ (reference sequence). The junction had 4 bases not matched to a gene; V was cut back by 5 bases and J by 3 bases. For the CDR3, the DNA is TGTGCCAGCAGCCGAGGGGGCGATGGAAACACCATATATTTT. It yields the protein CASSRGGDGNTIYF.

V usage is TRBV7-2 and J usage is TRBJ2-1; maybe TRBD2 (6 bases). The V and J ends lost 5 bases and 2 bases respectively, with 13 bases between them. Per the germline V gene, CDR1 is SGHTA and CDR2 is FQGNSA. This CDR3 has 15 amino acids. The CDR3 reads CASSPTRTTYNEQFF. CDR3 bases: TGTGCCAGCAGCCCGACGAGGACTACCTACAATGAGCAGTTCTTC.

J is TRBJ2-1 and V is TRBV19; TRBD2 matches 10 bases. The V and J ends lost 1 base and 7 bases, in that order; junction bases with no gene match: 4. Germline assignment: CDR1 LNHDA and CDR2 SQIVND (reference sequence). This CDR3 is 15 amino acids long. In nucleotides, the CDR3 is TGTGCCAGTAGTATAGGACTAGCGGGTGGGAATGAGCAGTTCTTC. Its translation is CASSIGLAGGNEQFF.

The chain is built from TRBV30 and TRBJ2-2; unclear D gene. Trimming cost V 6 bases and J 3 bases, with 8 bases left between them. This CDR3 has 12 residues. In germline, CDR1 is GTSNPN, CDR2 SVGIG (reference sequence). The CDR3 coding sequence is TGTGCCTGCCCCCTATACACCGGGGAGCTGTTTTTT. Its protein is CACPLYTGELFF.

The chain combines TRBV5-1 with TRBJ1-6; possibly TRBD1 for D (5 bases). The V gene's germline CDR1 is SGHRS and CDR2 YFSETQ. V shed 0 bases and J shed 4 bases, with 8 bases lying between them. This CDR3 is built from 15 residues. CDR3 loop: CASSLVGGYNSPLHF. CDR3 bases: TGCGCCAGCAGCTTGGTTGGGGGGTATAATTCACCCCTCCACTTT.

The chain links TRBV19 to TRBJ1-6; 9 bases map to TRBD1. Germline assignment: CDR1 LNHDA and CDR2 SQIVND (reference sequence). V was pared by 1 base and J by 10 bases, with 8 bases of the junction left unmatched. The CDR3 has 16 amino acids. The CDR3 is CASSIGTGTGSSPLHF. DNA for the CDR3: TGTGCCAGTAGTATAGGGACCGGGACAGGGTCATCACCCCTCCACTTT.

This chain joins TRBV19 and TRBJ1-2, with D perhaps matching TRBD1 (5 bases). The CDR3 is 14 residues long. Per germline, CDR1 LNHDA and CDR2 SQIVND (reference sequence). V was cut by 3 bases and J by 8 bases, with 16 bases left in between. The DNA for the CDR3 is TGTGCCAGTAGTATCAGAGGGCAGGGAGGGGGCTACACCTTC. It translates to CASSIRGQGGGYTF.

V usage is TRBV6-2 or TRBV6-3 and J usage is TRBJ2-7; TRBD1 might be the D (6 bases). The germline gives CDR1 MNHEY, CDR2 SVGEGT. Trimming left V 5 bases short and J 0 bases short, with 14 bases between. The CDR3 has 15 amino acids. The CDR3 DNA follows: TGTGCCAGCAGTCACCCCGGACAGCCCTCCTACGAGCAGTACTTC. Its protein is CASSHPGQPSYEQYF.

This clone was seen only once. The chain carries TRBV12-3 or TRBV12-4 and TRBJ1-2; 11 nucleotides match TRBD1. This CDR3 has 13 residues. The V gene end was trimmed by 5 bases and the J gene end by 7 bases; junction bases not matched to a gene: 3. DNA of the CDR3: TGTGCCAGCAGTGGACAGGGGGCGTTTGGCTACACCTTC. Protein product: CASSGQGAFGYTF.

The chain links TRBV6-5 to TRBJ2-7, with TRBD1 as a possible D gene (6 bases). The V gene's germline CDR1 is MNHEY and CDR2 SVGAGI. The CDR3 sequence is 13 residues long. With 6 bases removed from V and 3 bases from J, the gap between germline ends came to 12 bases. CDR3 sequence: CASSMTGYYEQYF. CDR3 nucleotide sequence: TGTGCCAGCAGCATGACAGGCTACTACGAGCAGTACTTC.

The chain couples TRBV10-2 to TRBJ1-2; D possibly corresponds to TRBD1 (5 bases). CDR1 WSHSY and CDR2 SAAADI come from the germline V gene. There are 14 residues in the CDR3. V lost 4 bases and J lost 1, with 10 bases in between. CDR3 region: CASSGGHLNYGYTF. CDR3 coding DNA: TGCGCCAGCAGTGGCGGACACCTTAACTATGGCTACACCTTC.

This clone was counted only a few times. The V gene is TRBV4-2, the J gene TRBJ2-7, with 8 nucleotides matching TRBD1. CDR1 and CDR2 (germline): LGHNA, YNFKEQ. Unmatched junction bases numbered 7, after V lost 4 bases and J lost 5 bases. The CDR3 is 14 amino acids. The CDR3 region is CASSPRQGQDEQYF. The CDR3 DNA reads as TGTGCCAGCAGCCCCCGACAGGGGCAAGACGAGCAGTACTTC.